Below, 10 T cell receptor beta chains from the same sample are listed, as sequenced in a study of blood T cell repertoires in COVID-19 (dated by TCRdb to about 2020). The library was generated by the immunoSEQ multiplex PCR assay. TCRdb limited this immuneACCESS table to in-frame rearrangements with V and J called. A share of clones is missing; checked studies link under half to unresolved V genes, and the rest is unexplained. The sample table shows roughly 260,000 clones, and approximately 90% are seen once. The ten largest clones represent 1.5% to 2% of the sample. The sample was PBMCs or T cells enriched from blood (not recorded which). The receptor set was obtained from a woman aged 18-35 years who had recovered from COVID-19.

The chain carries TRBV28 and TRBJ1-2; D call uncertain. The length of the CDR3 is 13 residues. Germline CDR1 MDHEN, CDR2 SYDVKM. The germline V and J ends were trimmed by 8 bases and 1 base, with 11 bases remaining between them. The CDR3: CASGPSFNYGYTF. CDR3 DNA sequence: TGTGCCAGCGGCCCTAGTTTTAACTATGGCTACACCTTC.

The chain couples TRBV4-1 to TRBJ2-1; 9 bases map to TRBD2. CDR3 length: 17 residues. CDR1 MGHRA and CDR2 YSYEKL come from the germline V gene. The V and J ends lost 0 bases and 8 bases, in that order; junction bases with no gene match: 11. CDR3 DNA sequence: TGCGCCAGCAGCCAAGACGAGGGGGCTAGCGGGGTGTATGAGCAGTTCTTC. It codes for CASSQDEGASGVYEQFF.

The rearrangement links TRBV20-1 to TRBJ2-2; D gene ambiguous. Germline CDR1 DFQATT, CDR2 SNEGSKA (reference sequence). V lost 8 bases and J lost 1, with 5 bases in between. This CDR3 is built from 11 residues. CDR3 DNA sequence: TGCAGTACCGGGAACACCGGGGAGCTGTTTTTT. Its translation is CSTGNTGELFF.

This clone was counted once. This chain uses TRBV6-5 with TRBJ2-3, with TRBD2 identical over 9 bases. This CDR3 spans 14 amino acids. V dropped 6 bases and J dropped 1; count of bases not matched to a gene: 2. Germline CDR1 is MNHEY and CDR2 is SVGAGI. The CDR3 protein is CASSLAGGTDTQYF. CDR3 coding DNA: TGTGCCAGCAGCTTAGCGGGAGGCACAGATACGCAGTATTTT.

This clone was detected only once. The J gene is TRBJ1-2, the V gene TRBV4-1; no definite D call. Deletions cut 2 bases from V and 8 bases from J, with 12 bases between. Germline V gene lookup returns CDR1 MGHRA and CDR2 YSYEKL. The CDR3 is 13 amino acids. CDR3 protein: CASSQSGREGYTF. CDR3 bases: TGCGCCAGCAGCCAATCAGGCCGAGAGGGCTACACCTTC.

The chain recombines TRBV28 with TRBJ1-2; TRBD1 aligns across 7 bases. This CDR3 spans 14 amino acids. CDR1 is MDHEN, CDR2 SYDVKM, per germline. V lost 7 bases to trimming and J lost 2 bases; unmatched junction nucleotides: 7. DNA for the CDR3: TGTGCCAGCAAGTACGACAGGGAAAACTATGGCTACACCTTC. Translated, it gives CASKYDRENYGYTF.

This rearrangement joins TRBV5-6 to TRBJ2-7; maybe TRBD1 (5 bases). CDR1 is SGHDT, CDR2 YYEEEE, per germline. The CDR3 is made up of 15 amino acids. V lost 4 bases, J lost 2 bases, and 16 bases lay in between. The CDR3 protein is CASSQGPQGTYEQYF. The CDR3 DNA reads TGTGCCAGCAGCCAGGGTCCCCAGGGCACCTACGAGCAGTACTTC.

This clone was detected once. This chain joins TRBV28 and TRBJ1-2, with a weak D call TRBD1 (5 bases). The CDR3 consists of 13 residues. Germline lookup yields CDR1 MDHEN and CDR2 SYDVKM. The V gene lost 5 bases and the J gene lost 0 bases, with 7 bases spanning the gap. The CDR3 DNA sequence: TGTGCCAGCAGTACAGGCTCTAACTATGGCTACACCTTC. Protein sequence: CASSTGSNYGYTF.

The chain couples TRBV7-6 to TRBJ2-7; tentatively, D is TRBD2 (5 bases). CDR3 length equals 14 residues. CDR1 and CDR2 (germline): SGHVS, FNYEAQ. The V end was cut by 1 base, the J end by 2 bases, with 9 bases between. The CDR3 spells CASSLEPGTYEQYF. CDR3 bases: TGTGCCAGCAGCTTAGAGCCGGGGACCTACGAGCAGTACTTC.

J is TRBJ1-4 and V is TRBV2; TRBD1 might be the D (6 bases). Deletions cut 6 bases from V and 0 bases from J, with 11 bases between. The CDR3 length is 15 residues. CDR1 and CDR2 from the germline V gene are SNHLY and FYNNEI. CDR3 in amino acids: CASSARTATNEKLFF. The CDR3 region has the DNA TGTGCCAGCAGCGCCAGGACAGCAACTAATGAAAAACTGTTTTTT.